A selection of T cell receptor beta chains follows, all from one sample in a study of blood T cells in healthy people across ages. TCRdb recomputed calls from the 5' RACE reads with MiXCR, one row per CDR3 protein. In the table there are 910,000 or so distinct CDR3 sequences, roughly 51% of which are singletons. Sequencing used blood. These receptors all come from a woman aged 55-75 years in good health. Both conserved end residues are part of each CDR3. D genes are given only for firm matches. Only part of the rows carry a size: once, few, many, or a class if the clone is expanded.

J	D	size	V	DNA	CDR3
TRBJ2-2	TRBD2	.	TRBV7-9	TGTGCCAGCAGCTTAGCGGCTAGCGGGAGTTTCACGGGGGAGCTGTTTTTT	CASSLAASGSFTGELFF
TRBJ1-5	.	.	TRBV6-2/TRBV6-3	TGTGCCAGCAGTTGGTTGGACACCGGTAGCAATCAGCCCCAGCATTTT	CASSWLDTGSNQPQHF
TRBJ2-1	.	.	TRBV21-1	TGTGCCAGCAGCAAAATTGCGGCGGGAGAGGTCTATGAGCAGTTCTTC	CASSKIAAGEVYEQFF
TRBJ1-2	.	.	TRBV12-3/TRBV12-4	TGTGCCAGCAGTCTTAGGGGACTGGTCGGGGGCTACACCTTC	CASSLRGLVGGYTF
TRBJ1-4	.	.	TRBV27	TGTGCCAGCAGTTTACGGGGGACGGCAAGAGTTGCAACTAATGAAAAACTGTTTTTT	CASSLRGTARVATNEKLFF
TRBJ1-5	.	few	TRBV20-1	TGCAGTGCTTTCCGGGGAGATGGCAATCAGCCCCAGCATTTT	CSAFRGDGNQPQHF
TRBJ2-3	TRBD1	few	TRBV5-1	TGCGCCAGCAGCTTGGAACAGGGGACACGAGATACGCAGTATTTT	CASSLEQGTRDTQYF
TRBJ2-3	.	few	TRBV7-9	TGTGCCAGCAGCTTGGTTGACAGCACCGATACGCAGTATTTT	CASSLVDSTDTQYF
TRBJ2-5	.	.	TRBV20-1	TGCAGTGCTCCCCCGGGGGCAGGTCAAGAGACCCAGTACTTC	CSAPPGAGQETQYF
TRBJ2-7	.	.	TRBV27	TGTGCCAGCAGAAGGACCGGTAGCACCTACGAGCAGTACTTC	CASRRTGSTYEQYF
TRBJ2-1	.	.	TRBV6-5	TGTGCCAGCACCCGAGGACTCCCGGGGAGGAATGAGCAGTTCTTC	CASTRGLPGRNEQFF
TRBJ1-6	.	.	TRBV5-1	TGCGCCAGCAGCCACTCATCTGGGAGGGCGATTAATTCACCCCTCCACTTT	CASSHSSGRAINSPLHF
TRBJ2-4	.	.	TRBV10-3	TGTGCCATCAGTGCGACTAAATTAACTAATGAGCAGTACTTC	CAISATKLTNEQYF
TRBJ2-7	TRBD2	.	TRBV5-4	TGTGCCAGCAGCTTCCGCGGGAGCTCCTACGAGCAGTACTTC	CASSFRGSSYEQYF
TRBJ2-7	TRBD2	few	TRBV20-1	TGCAGTGCTAGAGAAGAGACTAGCGTCACCTACGAGCAGTACTTC	CSAREETSVTYEQYF
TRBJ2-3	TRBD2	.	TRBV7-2	TGTGCCAGCAGCTACCGACTAGCGGGAGGAACAGATACGCAGTATTTT	CASSYRLAGGTDTQYF
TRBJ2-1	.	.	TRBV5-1	TGCGCCAGCAGAGGAAGGTATTCGGACAATGAGCAGTTCTTC	CASRGRYSDNEQFF
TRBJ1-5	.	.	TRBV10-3	TGTGCCATCAGTCCAGCGAGCAATCAGCCCCAGCATTTT	CAISPASNQPQHF
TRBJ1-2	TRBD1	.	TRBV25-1	TGTGCCAGCTCCCTGGACAGGTTCGGTGGCTACACCTTC	CASSLDRFGGYTF
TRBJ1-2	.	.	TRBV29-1	TGCAGCGTCCGGGACGCAGCTAACTATGACTACACCTTC	CSVRDAANYDYTF
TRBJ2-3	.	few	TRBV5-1	TGCGCCAGCAGCTTGGGATACCGTTCTACACAGTATTTT	CASSLGYRSTQYF
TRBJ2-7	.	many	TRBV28	TGTGCCAGCAGACTACAGGCTGCCCCCTACGAGCAGTACTTC	CASRLQAAPYEQYF
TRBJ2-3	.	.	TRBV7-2	TGTGCCAGCAGCGACGGGACACCCGGTTCTACGCAGTATTTT	CASSDGTPGSTQYF
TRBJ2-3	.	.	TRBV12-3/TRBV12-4	TGTGCCAGCAGGAGTCGGGAGAGACTAAGTACAGATACGCAGTATTTT	CASRSRERLSTDTQYF
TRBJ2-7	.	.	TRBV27	TGTGCCAGCACTTTCCTCCCCAGAGGGGGTCGTCCCTACGAGCAGTACTTC	CASTFLPRGGRPYEQYF
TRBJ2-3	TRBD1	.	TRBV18	TGTGCCAGTTCACCAGGACAGGGGCTCACAGATACGCAGTATTTT	CASSPGQGLTDTQYF
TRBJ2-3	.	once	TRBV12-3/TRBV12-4	TGTGCCAGCAGTCCTGGGGTACTAATCACAGATACGCAGTATTTT	CASSPGVLITDTQYF
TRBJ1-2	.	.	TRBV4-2	TGTGCCAGCAGCCAAGCACAGGACACGAACTATGGCCACACCTTC	CASSQAQDTNYGHTF
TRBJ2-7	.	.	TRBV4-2	TGTGCCAGCAGCCCTACCTCGGCGGGCGGGGCCTACGAGCAGTACTTC	CASSPTSAGGAYEQYF
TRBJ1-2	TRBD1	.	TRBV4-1	TGCGCCAGCAGCCAAGGAACAGGGGCACAGGGCGGCTACACCTTC	CASSQGTGAQGGYTF
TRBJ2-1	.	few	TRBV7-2	TGTGCCAGCAGCTGGGGTACCCGCAATGAGCAGTTCTTC	CASSWGTRNEQFF
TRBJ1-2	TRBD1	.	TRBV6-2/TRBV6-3	TGTGCCAGCAGAAATCCGGGACAGGCGCTTGGCTACACCTTC	CASRNPGQALGYTF
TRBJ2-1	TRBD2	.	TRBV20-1	TGCAGTGCTAGAGATTCTAGCGGGGCCTACAATGAGCAGTTCTTC	CSARDSSGAYNEQFF
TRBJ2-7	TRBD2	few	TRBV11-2	TGTGCCAGCAGCTTAGGGAGGACTAGCGGGGTCTACAATGAGCAGTACTTC	CASSLGRTSGVYNEQYF
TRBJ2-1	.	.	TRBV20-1	TGCAGTGCTCTCCGGGACCTTACCACCCAGCTCCTCAGCTCCTACAATGAGCAGTTCTTC	CSALRDLTTQLLSSYNEQFF
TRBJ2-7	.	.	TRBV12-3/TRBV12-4	TGTGCCAGCAGCGGGACACCCGGACGACTCTACGAGCAGTACTTC	CASSGTPGRLYEQYF
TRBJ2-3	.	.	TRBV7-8	TGTGCCAGCAGCTTAGGGGGGTTTTCCACCACAGATACGCAGTATTTT	CASSLGGFSTTDTQYF
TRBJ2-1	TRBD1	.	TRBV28	TGTGCCAGCAGCCTTATCGGGACAGGTGAAATCGAGAGGGGAAAGCAGTTCTTC	CASSLIGTGEIERGKQFF
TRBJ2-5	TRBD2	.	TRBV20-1	TGCAGTGCTCTAGCGGGAGGTATGGAGACCCAGTACTTC	CSALAGGMETQYF
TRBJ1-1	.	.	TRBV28	TGTGCCAGCAGTTTGACCCAGATGAACGCTGAAGCTTTCTTT	CASSLTQMNAEAFF
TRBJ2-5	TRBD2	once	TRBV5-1	TGCGCCAGCCGACTCTTAGCGGGAGCCGTGGGGGAGACCCAGTACTTC	CASRLLAGAVGETQYF
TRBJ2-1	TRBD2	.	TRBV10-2	TGCGCCAGCAGTGAAACGAGCGGGAGATCGAATGAGCAGTTCTTC	CASSETSGRSNEQFF
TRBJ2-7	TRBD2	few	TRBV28	TGTGCCAGCACTCTAGGGGAGGGCGAGCAGTACTTC	CASTLGEGEQYF
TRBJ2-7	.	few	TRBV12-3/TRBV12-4	TGTGCCAGCAGTTTTAAGCTTCGCGGGTCGTCTTTTGGGTCCTACGAGCAGTACTTC	CASSFKLRGSSFGSYEQYF
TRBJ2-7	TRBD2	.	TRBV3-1	TGTGCCAGCGTCGGCCCTGCGGGAGGAGATCACGAGCAGTACTTC	CASVGPAGGDHEQYF
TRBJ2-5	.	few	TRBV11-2	TGTGCCAGCAGCCCCCCCACGACCCGAGAGACCCAGTACTTC	CASSPPTTRETQYF